This T cell receptor beta chain is drawn from a study of cytomegalovirus exposure and HLA in healthy donors. After removal of 2 bases from V and 6 bases from J, the junction contained 11 bases not matched to a gene. Germline-derived CDR1 and CDR2 are MNHEY and SMNVEV (reference sequence). This CDR3 region has 17 residues. PCR used 60 Vbeta primers and 13 Jbeta primers. The data were produced by immunoSEQ multiplex PCR, yet TCRdb's version contains in-frame clones alone and is incomplete. The sample has 160,000 or so clones; 81% are singletons. The rearrangement joins TRBV27 to TRBJ2-1, with TRBD2 identical over 9 bases. The receptor was derived from a woman between 50 and 59 years old in good health and CMV-seronegative. The sequenced material came from PBMCs. CDR3 sequence: CASSLGLGRGGRNEQFF. In DNA form, the CDR3 reads TGTGCCAGCAGTTTAGGCCTGGGGCGGGGGGGTCGCAATGAGCAGTTCTTC.